This T cell receptor (beta chain) was captured in a study of spatial heterogeneity in lung cancer. About the study: Across the raw uncorrected reads, a unique TCR and UMI combination was observed, on average, more than ten times. Study observations and caveats: Blood carried ubiquitous expanded tumor TCRs more at resection than follow-up.

V lost 8 bases and J lost 0, with 20 bases in between. The CDR3 is 17 amino acids. Germline assignment: CDR1 MDHEN and CDR2 SYDVKM. As to time point: sample taken at primary tumor resection. In each case, whole RNA from tumor, nontumor lung or frozen PBMC was sequenced unsorted. The donors comprised about 70 untreated early-stage non-small cell lung cancer patients. TCR cDNA molecules each carried a unique molecular identifier. TCRdb reprocessed the 5' RACE reads with MiXCR, giving one entry per CDR3 protein. The sample has roughly 100,000 distinct CDR3 sequences, roughly 9.5% seen once. Regarding this clonotype: The antigen is not known.

The sample here was PBMCs, taken at surgery. The rearrangement links TRBV28 to TRBJ2-4, with D maybe TRBD1 (5 bases). This clonotype was sampled from a male donor with early-stage non-small cell lung cancer. The CDR3 sequence is CASGSLRQSLAKNIQYF. The DNA of the CDR3 is TGTGCCAGCGGATCCTTAAGACAGTCTCTAGCCAAAAACATTCAGTACTTC.